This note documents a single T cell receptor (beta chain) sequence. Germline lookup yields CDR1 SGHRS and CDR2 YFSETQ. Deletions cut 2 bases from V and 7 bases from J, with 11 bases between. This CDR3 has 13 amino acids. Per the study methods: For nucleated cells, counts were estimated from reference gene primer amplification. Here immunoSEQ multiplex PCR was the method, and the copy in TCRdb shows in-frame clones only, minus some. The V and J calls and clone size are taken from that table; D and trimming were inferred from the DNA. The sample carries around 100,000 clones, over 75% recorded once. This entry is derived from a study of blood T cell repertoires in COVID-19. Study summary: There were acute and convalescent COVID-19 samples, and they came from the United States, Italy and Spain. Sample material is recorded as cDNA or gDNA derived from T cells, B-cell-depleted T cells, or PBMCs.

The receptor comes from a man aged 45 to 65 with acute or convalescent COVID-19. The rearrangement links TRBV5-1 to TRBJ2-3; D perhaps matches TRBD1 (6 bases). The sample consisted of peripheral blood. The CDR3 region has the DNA TGCGCCAGCAGCTTAGAACAGGGTCATACGCAGTATTTT. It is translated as CASSLEQGHTQYF.